One T cell receptor (beta chain) is described in this entry. The antigen is not known. The source of the sample is a study of cytomegalovirus exposure and HLA in healthy donors. In the PCR, 60 Vbeta and 13 Jbeta primers were used. Clones were read by immunoSEQ multiplex PCR, and TCRdb kept only the in-frame ones, dropping some. Among 150,000 to 200,000 clones, less than 75% were seen once, and the ten largest hold 1.5%. Study outcomes and limitations: In an earlier analysis, in around 590 donors, most V segments appeared productive either ~87% or ~30% of the time. Later analysis identified a missense DCLRE1C variant that was linked to TCR beta V- and J-gene trimming. Reports showed the classifier diagnosing cytomegalovirus status with high specificity and sensitivity.

Trimming cost V 5 bases and J 4 bases; bases outside gene matches: 6. The germline CDR1 and CDR2 sequences are SGHVS and FNYEAQ. The CDR3 is 14 amino acids. The sequence derives from a girl aged 5 to 17 in good health and CMV-seronegative. This chain joins TRBV7-6 and TRBJ2-7, with 9 bases aligning to TRBD1. Specimen: PBMCs. The CDR3 region is CASSASGQGYEQYF. The DNA for the CDR3 is TGTGCCAGCAGCGCCTCGGGACAGGGATACGAGCAGTACTTC.